This TCR beta chain was profiled in a study of spatial heterogeneity in lung cancer. Time point defined: sample taken at primary tumor resection. Unsorted tumor, nontumor lung tissue or cryopreserved PBMC supplied the whole RNA. Germline CDR1 and CDR2: WSHSY and SAAADI. V gave up 7 bases and J gave up 1 base; unmatched junction bases: 7. The CDR3 has 14 residues. TCRdb ran MiXCR on the 5' RACE reads and lists one entry per CDR3 protein. The repertoire has about 10,000 distinct CDR3 sequences, approximately 6.3% of them found once; the top ten carry more than 25%. This clonotype was seen ten or more times.

V is TRBV10-2 and J is TRBJ2-7, with 7 bases aligning to TRBD1. Material: normal lung tissue next to the tumor, obtained at surgery. This receptor was taken from a male donor with early-stage non-small cell lung cancer. CDR3 in DNA: TGCGCCAGCAAGGCCGGGACAGATTCCTACGAGCAGTACTTC. Protein product: CASKAGTDSYEQYF.